This TCR beta chain came from a study of blood T cell repertoires in COVID-19. This table comes from immunoSEQ multiplex PCR, and its TCRdb copy is limited to in-frame clones, with some not included. The sample holds about 160,000 clones, 80% to 95% seen once. The clonotype comes from a woman between 50 and 59 years old with acute or convalescent COVID-19. Sequenced: peripheral blood.

CDR3 nucleotide sequence: TGCGCCAGCAGCCAAGAGGCTAGCCCCAATTACGAGCAGTACTTC. Its translation: CASSQEASPNYEQYF. The J gene is TRBJ2-7, the V gene TRBV4-3; tentatively, D is TRBD2 (5 bases). Trimming left V 0 bases short and J 4 bases short, with 13 bases between. CDR1 LGHNA and CDR2 YSLEER come from the germline V gene. This CDR3 region has 15 residues.